Below, 6 T cell receptor beta chains from the same sample are listed, as sequenced in a study of shared clonotypes between healthy human individuals. The repertoire was sequenced with immunoSEQ multiplex PCR; TCRdb's copy has only in-frame clones and lacks some. This table holds 650,000 to 750,000 clones, about 78% found once. The sample was memory CD4+ T cells sorted from blood. Subset in this sample: CD45RA-negative fraction. The receptor set was obtained from a woman in her thirties in good health.

This clone appeared a few times. The CDR3 spells CASSASVAGGNEKLFF. The CDR3 DNA is TGTGCCAGCAGCGCCTCTGTAGCGGGGGGTAATGAAAAACTGTTTTTT. The J gene is TRBJ1-4, the V gene TRBV9, with a possible D match to TRBD1 (5 bases). Germline CDR1 reads SGDLS; CDR2 reads YYNGEE. The CDR3 is 16 amino acids. V was trimmed by 3 bases and J by 4 bases, leaving 16 bases between them.

On this clone: Within the sample, other DNA sequences also encode this same CDR3. The chain is built from TRBV2 and TRBJ2-1, with 11 bases fitting TRBD2. CDR1 SNHLY and CDR2 FYNNEI come from the germline V gene. The CDR3 runs to 14 residues. V lost 8 bases, J lost 3 bases, and 3 bases stayed unmatched. CDR3 amino acids: CASGGTSGYNEQFF. Here the CDR3 DNA reads TGTGCCAGCGGGGGGACTAGCGGCTACAATGAGCAGTTCTTC. The full variable domain, in which reference TRBV2 and TRBJ2-1 provide the parts outside the CDR3, is EPEVTQTPSHQVTQMGQEVILRCVPISNHLYFYWYRQILGQKVEFLVSFYNNEISEKSEIFDDQFSVERPDGSNFTLKIRSTKLEDSAMYFCASGGTSGYNEQFFGPGTRLTVL.

This sequence joins TRBV30 and TRBJ1-4, with D unclear. The CDR3 contains 12 residues. Germline assignment: CDR1 GTSNPN and CDR2 SVGIG (reference sequence). Trimming stripped 3 bases from V and 2 bases from J, with 4 bases between. The CDR3 DNA reads as TGTGCCTGGAGCCGTACTAATGAAAAACTGTTTTTT. Protein product: CAWSRTNEKLFF.

This clone was detected once. Other DNA sequences in the same sample also yield this CDR3. The chain employs TRBV27 and TRBJ1-1, with D possibly being TRBD1 (6 bases). V lost 3 bases and J lost 0, with 8 bases in between. The CDR3 spans 14 residues. Germline V CDR1 and CDR2: MNHEY, SMNVEV (reference sequence). This chain's CDR3 is CASSLQGMNTEAFF. CDR3 sequence (DNA): TGTGCCAGCAGTTTGCAGGGGATGAACACTGAAGCTTTCTTT.

This clone was observed once. At one end the junction does not follow the germline gene, possibly because of a read error. The chain couples TRBV28 to TRBJ1-2, with 8 bases aligning to TRBD1. From germline, CDR1 is MDHEN and CDR2 SYDVKM. The CDR3 is made up of 12 amino acids. The CDR3 protein is CASSLGHRDRFF. The CDR3 nucleotides read TGTGCCAGCAGCCTAGGGCATCGGGACAGGTTCTTC.

V usage is TRBV7-8 and J usage is TRBJ2-7; D is ambiguous. Trimming removed 5 bases from V and 2 bases from J, with 28 bases in between. CDR1 is SGHVS and CDR2 is FQNEAQ in the germline V gene. CDR3 length: 19 amino acids. Here the CDR3 reads CASSPRVISTTSFPYEQYF. The CDR3 DNA reads TGTGCCAGCAGCCCCCGGGTTATAAGTACCACCAGCTTTCCCTACGAGCAGTACTTC.